This T cell receptor (beta chain) stems from a study of CD8+CD57+ T cells in acquired aplastic anemia. The CDR3 loop spans 13 amino acids. Germline V CDR1 and CDR2: SQVTM, ANQGSEA. V lost 1 base to trimming and J lost 3 bases, with 10 bases between them. About this clonotype: Its antigen is unknown.

Profiling that covered TCR beta VDJ and CDR3 relied on genomic DNA as its template. TCRdb analysed the reads with MiXCR anew, one entry per CDR3 protein. Found here are 75,000 to 80,000 distinct CDR3 sequences, roughly 72% of them singletons; the top ten hold around 80%. By flow cytometry, patients selected for sequencing had shown an expansion of CD8+CD57+ cells. Every one of the patients had aplastic anemia (severe, acquired). Blood samples were obtained from patients who had received no prior therapy. Findings and caveats of the study: About 28 sequences, all CD8+ CDR3, were shared between patients and controls. Patient and control CD8+ Simpson's diversity was not significantly different.

This clonotype was sampled from a human donor with aplastic anemia. The sequencing sample was made of sorted CD4+, CD8+, or CD8+CD57+ T cells (not recorded which) from PBMCs. The rearrangement joins TRBV29-1 to TRBJ2-7; the D gene could be TRBD1 or TRBD2 (5 bases each). The CDR3 sequence: CSVEGGYDYEQYF. The CDR3 nucleotides read TGCAGCGTTGAAGGGGGGTACGACTACGAGCAGTACTTC.